The present T cell receptor (beta chain) was sequenced within a study of radiotherapy plus CTLA-4 blockade in lung cancer. Germline V CDR1 and CDR2: MNHEY, SMNVEV (reference sequence). V lost 7 bases and J lost 3, with 18 bases in between. This CDR3 region has 15 residues. The repertoire was sequenced with immunoSEQ multiplex PCR; TCRdb's copy has only in-frame clones and lacks some. The repertoire holds approximately 80,000 clones, approximately 73% seen once, with roughly a tenth in the top ten. CTLA-4 blockade using ipilimumab, together with focal radiation, was received by patients with chemo-refractory metastatic non-small-cell lung cancer.

The chain recombines TRBV27 with TRBJ2-5; the D gene is possibly TRBD1 (5 bases). This material consisted of peripheral blood, taken from a patient treated with radiotherapy plus ipilimumab. The receptor was isolated from a human donor with non-small cell lung cancer whose response to radiotherapy plus ipilimumab could not be evaluated. CDR3 coding DNA: TGTGCCAGCATCCGAAGGGGCAGGGCCGAAGAGACCCAGTACTTC. Translating it yields CASIRRGRAEETQYF.